The 28 T cell receptor beta chains reported below all come from one sample, sequenced in a study of human T cells and chemical hapten exposure. Documented time point: pre-sensitization, week 0. Stated treatment: therapeutic diphenylcyclopropenone sensitization with weekly scalp DPC. One entry per CDR3 protein results from TCRdb running MiXCR on the RACE reads. Of 300,000 to 450,000 distinct CDR3 sequences in the sample, approximately 5.8% were seen once. This material consisted of whole blood, taken in connection with sensitization to the hapten diphenylcyclopropenone (DPC). All receptors derive from a woman aged 18-29 years with alopecia areata. Some clones in this sample may be carry-over from other donors' samples.

The V call is TRBV12-3 or TRBV12-4, the J call TRBJ1-1, with TRBD1 matching 12 bases. The CDR3 extends over 16 amino acids. With 5 bases clipped from V and 8 bases from J, the junction kept 12 bases outside the gene matches. CDR3 DNA: TGTGCCAGCAGTCGTCCGGGACAGGGGGCCATTAGGGAAGCTTTCTTT. Protein sequence: CASSRPGQGAIREAFF.

The table lists this clonotype with many counts. This CDR3 is CASSLSLGGWNEQFF. The CDR3 DNA follows: TGTGCCAGCAGTTTATCACTAGGGGGCTGGAATGAGCAGTTCTTC. The gene calls are TRBV28 and TRBJ2-1; the match to TRBD1 covers 7 bases. The CDR3 sequence is 15 residues long. J was trimmed by 7 bases and V by 1 base; bases with no gene match: 7. Germline lookup yields CDR1 MDHEN and CDR2 SYDVKM.

This clonotype was recorded at least ten times. The chain has TRBV27 and TRBJ2-5, with D possibly matching TRBD2 (7 bases). The germline CDR1 and CDR2 sequences are MNHEY and SMNVEV (reference sequence). V was shortened by 3 bases and J by 4 bases, with 12 bases between the two germline ends. This CDR3 spans 14 amino acids. This CDR3 is CASSFTGRGETQYF. In DNA form, the CDR3 reads TGTGCCAGCAGTTTTACAGGGAGGGGAGAGACCCAGTACTTC.

This clonotype was counted ten times or more. The rearrangement links TRBV7-3 to TRBJ2-6; no reliable D call. V was cut by 4 bases and J by 4 bases, with 8 bases left in between. The CDR3 spans 14 residues. Germline V gene data show CDR1 as SGHTA and CDR2 as FQGTGA. The CDR3 DNA reads TGTGCCAGCAGCTCCCCTGGCGGGGCCAACGTCCTGACTTTC. It translates to CASSSPGGANVLTF.

This clonotype has ten or more counts. The rearrangement joins TRBV11-2 to TRBJ1-3; D is undetermined. The CDR3 covers 14 residues. V lost 3 bases and J lost 4, with 10 bases in between. The V gene's germline CDR1 is SGHAT and CDR2 FQNNGV. CDR3 sequence reads: CASSFPIQGNTIYF. The CDR3 coding sequence is TGTGCCAGCAGCTTTCCTATCCAGGGAAACACCATATATTTT.

Notes on this clonotype: At one end, the junction sequence differs from germline, possibly due to a read error. The J gene is TRBJ1-2, the V gene TRBV6-2 or TRBV6-3; D gene ambiguous. The CDR3 runs 14 residues. Looked up from germline, CDR1 is MNHEY and CDR2 is SVGEGT. CDR3 residues: CASIGGPLGYGFTF. The CDR3 DNA reads as TGTGCCAGCATAGGTGGCCCGCTCGGCTATGGCTTCACCTTC.

This clonotype turned up a few times. The chain is built from TRBV3-1 and TRBJ2-2; TRBD2 is a possible D gene (6 bases). CDR1 is LGHDT, CDR2 YNNKEL, per germline (reference sequence). V gave up 0 bases and J gave up 6 bases, with 11 bases separating them. The CDR3 consists of 15 residues. The CDR3 DNA reads TGTGCCAGCAGCCAAGACCTACCGGGGGCCGGGGAGCTGTTTTTT. Amino acids: CASSQDLPGAGELFF.

The genes are TRBV10-3 and TRBJ2-7; 10 bases match TRBD1. The V segment lost 4 bases and the J segment 4 bases; nucleotides outside the gene matches: 4. Germline CDR1 and CDR2: ENHRY and SYGVKD. The CDR3 spans 14 residues. CDR3 in DNA: TGTGCCATCAGTGCGGGACAGGGGACATACGAGCAGTACTTC. Translated: CAISAGQGTYEQYF.

In its sample, this clonotype was seen a few times. The genes are TRBV4-1 and TRBJ2-4, with TRBD1 identical over 10 bases. Germline values: CDR1 MGHRA, CDR2 YSYEKL. V dropped 4 bases and J dropped 1; count of bases not matched to a gene: 13. The CDR3 is 19 amino acids. CDR3 loop: CASSLRDRGPVLAKNIQYF. The CDR3 nucleotides are TGCGCCAGCAGCCTGCGCGACAGGGGGCCCGTCCTCGCCAAAAACATTCAGTACTTC.

This clonotype has more than one count but fewer than ten. This chain links TRBV12-3 or TRBV12-4 with TRBJ1-1, with D uncertain. Trimming pared 3 bases from V and 1 base from J, leaving 9 bases between. CDR3 length: 14 amino acids. The DNA for the CDR3 is TGTGCCAGCAGTTTTGGCGCCGGGAACACTGAAGCTTTCTTT. Its protein is CASSFGAGNTEAFF.

This rearrangement joins TRBV28 to TRBJ1-2; TRBD1 aligns across 7 bases. The germline V gene encodes CDR1 MDHEN and CDR2 SYDVKM. This CDR3 spans 12 amino acids. V lost 6 bases to trimming and J lost 7 bases; unmatched junction nucleotides: 5. The CDR3 nucleotides are TGTGCCAGCAGCACGCCAGGGGGTGGCTACACCTTC. Encoded protein: CASSTPGGGYTF.

The chain uses TRBV6-5 and TRBJ2-7; 13 bases align to TRBD2. The ends lost 0 bases at V and 2 bases at J; junction bases unmatched: 1. Germline values: CDR1 MNHEY, CDR2 SVGAGI. This CDR3 contains 16 residues. CDR3 DNA sequence: TGTGCCAGCAGTTACTCCGGACTAGCGGGGGCCTACGAGCAGTACTTC. Translation: CASSYSGLAGAYEQYF.

This clonotype was seen ten or more times. The rearrangement links TRBV7-2 to TRBJ2-3; D unresolved. This CDR3 has 14 amino acids. V gave up 1 base and J gave up 3 bases, with 8 bases separating them. The germline V gene encodes CDR1 SGHTA and CDR2 FQGNSA. CDR3 protein: CASSLVPRTDTQYF. The CDR3, as DNA: TGTGCCAGCAGCTTAGTACCCCGGACAGATACGCAGTATTTT.

There are many counts of this clonotype. The rearrangement links TRBV27 to TRBJ1-5; D remains unclear. V dropped 6 bases and J dropped 0 bases, with 9 bases sitting between them. Germline V gene sequence: CDR1 MNHEY, CDR2 SMNVEV (reference sequence). The CDR3 runs 14 residues. CDR3 residues: CASSPIDSNQPQHF. Written as DNA, the CDR3 is TGTGCCAGCAGCCCTATAGATAGCAATCAGCCCCAGCATTTT.

This clonotype was seen repeatedly, ten times or more. The gene calls are TRBV19 and TRBJ1-2, with D tentatively TRBD1 (6 bases). V was pared by 8 bases and J by 2 bases, with 12 bases between. CDR3 length: 13 residues. Germline V lookup: CDR1 LNHDA, CDR2 SQIVND (reference sequence). CDR3 coding DNA: TGTGCCAGTGCAATCCAGGGGAACTATGGCTACACCTTC. Protein product: CASAIQGNYGYTF.

This clonotype has ten or more counts. V gene TRBV11-3 combines with J gene TRBJ2-7, with D perhaps given as TRBD1 or TRBD2 (5 bases each). The CDR3 consists of 15 residues. Germline values: CDR1 SGHNT, CDR2 YENEEA. Trimming left V 4 bases short and J 4 bases short, with 17 bases between. The CDR3 region is CASSSSGTVGYEQYF. CDR3 nucleotides: TGTGCCAGCAGCTCCTCCGGGACGGTTGGGTACGAGCAGTACTTC.

At least ten counts were recorded for this clonotype. The CDR3 DNA reads TGTGCCAGCAGCCCCAAACCCCGGGGAAAATCCTACGAGCAGTACTTC. Protein product: CASSPKPRGKSYEQYF. The chain uses TRBV11-2 and TRBJ2-7, with a weak D call TRBD2 (5 bases). Between the trimmed V and J ends, which lost 5 bases and 1 base, there was a span of 18 bases. The germline V gene has CDR1 SGHAT and CDR2 FQNNGV. The CDR3 is made up of 16 amino acids.

The gene calls are TRBV20-1 and TRBJ2-3; 11 bases line up with TRBD2. The CDR3 sequence is 14 residues long. V lost 6 bases and J lost 2; bases outside the gene matches: 4. Looked up from germline, CDR1 is DFQATT and CDR2 is SNEGSKA (reference sequence). CDR3 loop: CSAPGLAVTDTQYF. CDR3 DNA sequence: TGCAGTGCCCCGGGACTAGCGGTCACAGATACGCAGTATTTT.

In DNA, the CDR3 is TGTGCCAGCAGCCTACAGGGGGTGTGGAACACTGAAGCTTTCTTT. This gives the protein CASSLQGVWNTEAFF. The rearrangement uses TRBV7-2 and TRBJ1-1, with 8 bases identical to TRBD1. The V segment lost 5 bases and the J segment 1 base; nucleotides outside the gene matches: 6. CDR3 length: 15 residues. Germline-derived CDR1 and CDR2 are SGHTA and FQGNSA.

This chain connects TRBV6-1 to TRBJ1-6; D gene ambiguous. V gave up 5 bases and J gave up 6 bases, with 14 bases separating them. Germline V CDR1 and CDR2: MNHNS, SASEGT. CDR3 length: 15 amino acids. CDR3 residues: CASSPQWATNSPLHF. DNA for the CDR3: TGTGCCAGCAGTCCCCAATGGGCCACTAATTCACCCCTCCACTTT.

This clonotype was seen only a few times. This sequence joins TRBV7-8 and TRBJ1-6, with D possibly being TRBD1 (6 bases). V gave up 1 base and J gave up 10 bases, with 11 bases separating them. Germline V gene sequence: CDR1 SGHVS, CDR2 FQNEAQ. The CDR3 is made up of 14 amino acids. The CDR3 is CASSLGGRQSPLHF. CDR3 coding DNA: TGTGCCAGCAGCTTAGGGGGGCGACAGTCACCCCTCCACTTT.

This clonotype was observed a handful of times. The rearrangement uses TRBV6-2 or TRBV6-3 and TRBJ1-5, with 7 positions matching TRBD1. Germline-derived CDR1 and CDR2 are MNHEY and SVGEGT. CDR3 length: 16 amino acids. V trimming: 6 bases; J trimming: 7 bases; junction bases outside the gene matches: 15. This chain's CDR3 is CASSDDRAELGQPQHF. The CDR3 nucleotides are TGTGCCAGCAGCGACGACAGGGCAGAGCTTGGACAGCCCCAGCATTTT.

In its sample, this clonotype was seen a few times. This sequence joins TRBV3-1 and TRBJ2-1; the D call may be TRBD1 or TRBD2 (5 bases each). V was shortened by 3 bases and J by 2 bases, with 17 bases between the two germline ends. CDR3 length: 17 residues. Germline CDR1 is LGHDT and CDR2 is YNNKEL (reference sequence). CDR3 region: CASSHSSWGSPYNEQFF. CDR3 coding DNA: TGTGCCAGCAGCCATAGTTCTTGGGGGTCTCCCTACAATGAGCAGTTCTTC.

The chain joins TRBV7-2 to TRBJ2-3, with 8 bases fitting TRBD1. V shed 3 bases, J shed 1 base, and the junction held 6 bases outside the gene matches. This CDR3 comprises 16 residues. CDR1 is SGHTA, CDR2 FQGNSA, per germline. Written as DNA, the CDR3 is TGTGCCAGCAGCTTTACAGGGGGATTCGGCACAGATACGCAGTATTTT. Its protein product is CASSFTGGFGTDTQYF.

The chain carries TRBV6-5 and TRBJ1-5; D remains unclear. The CDR3 consists of 14 residues. Trimming removed 1 base at V and 5 bases at J, with 9 bases between. Germline V gives CDR1 MNHEY, CDR2 SVGAGI. The CDR3 loop reads CASSYFRPHQPQHF. CDR3 sequence (DNA): TGTGCCAGCAGTTACTTTAGGCCTCATCAGCCCCAGCATTTT.

This clonotype was picked up many times. The rearrangement joins TRBV20-1 to TRBJ1-1; a possible D gene is TRBD1 (5 bases). Trimming removed 2 bases at V and 0 bases at J, with 7 bases between. The V gene's germline CDR1 is DFQATT and CDR2 SNEGSKA (reference sequence). CDR3 length equals 13 residues. In DNA form, the CDR3 reads TGCAGTGCTAGATCGGACATGAACACTGAAGCTTTCTTT. Its protein is CSARSDMNTEAFF.

This clonotype was observed at least ten times. The V and J genes are TRBV29-1 and TRBJ2-3; a possible D gene is TRBD1 (5 bases). Trimming took off 3 bases at V and 0 bases at J, with 13 bases between the two ends. Germline CDR1 and CDR2: SQVTM and ANQGSEA. The CDR3 is made up of 15 amino acids. This CDR3 is CSVDLQVPSTDTQYF. The CDR3 nucleotides read TGCAGCGTTGACCTACAGGTTCCTAGCACAGATACGCAGTATTTT.

This clonotype came up many times. V gene TRBV4-2 combines with J gene TRBJ1-1; TRBD1 matches at 10 bases. This CDR3 is built from 16 residues. Germline assignment: CDR1 LGHNA and CDR2 YNFKEQ. With 1 base clipped from V and 6 bases from J, the junction kept 8 bases outside the gene matches. The CDR3 region is CASSQGGQGGFAEAFF. DNA of the CDR3: TGTGCCAGCAGCCAAGGCGGACAGGGGGGTTTCGCTGAAGCTTTCTTT.